The present entry profiles one TCR beta chain with its context. In the source study's methods: Quantification of nucleated cells was approximated via reference gene primer amplification. Libraries were prepared by immunoSEQ multiplex PCR; TCRdb keeps only in-frame clonotypes and omits some of them. V, J and clone size derive from that table, while D and trimming were established from the DNA sequence. The sample lists 200,000 to 300,000 clones; almost 85% were seen once. This sample was taken from a study of blood T cell repertoires in COVID-19. At the level of the study: From T cells, B-cell-depleted T cells, or PBMCs came the material, which was cDNA or gDNA.

The CDR3 loop spans 13 amino acids. V was shortened by 3 bases and J by 14 bases, with 14 bases between the two germline ends. Germline CDR1 is LNHDA and CDR2 is SQIVND (reference sequence). This receptor was obtained from a man aged 50-60 years with COVID-19, enrolled during active disease. The rearrangement uses TRBV19 and TRBJ1-6; D is perhaps TRBD1 (5 bases). Sequenced input: peripheral blood. The CDR3 loop is CASSIVQGETLHF. CDR3 coding DNA: TGTGCCAGTAGTATTGTTCAGGGCGAGACCCTCCACTTT.